Following are 8 T cell receptor beta chains from one sample sequenced in a study of blood T cell repertoires in COVID-19. Sequenced by immunoSEQ multiplex PCR; TCRdb stores in-frame clones only, minus some. The table lists under 300,000 clones, approximately 85% of them singletons. The sample comprised peripheral blood. The receptors come from a woman between 65 and 79 years old with acute or convalescent COVID-19.

This chain links TRBV3-1 (or the pseudogene TRBV3-2) with TRBJ2-1; tentative D call: TRBD2 (7 bases). Germline V gives CDR1 LGHDT, CDR2 YNNKEL (reference sequence). CDR3 length: 15 amino acids. Trimming stripped 5 bases from V and 7 bases from J, with 18 bases between. Here the CDR3 reads CASSSFSRGANEQFF. The CDR3 region has the DNA TGTGCCAGCAGCTCCTTCTCCCGGGGGGCGAATGAGCAGTTCTTC.

This clone was counted a few times. The chain has TRBV12-5 and TRBJ2-7, with TRBD1 matching over 9 bases. The CDR3 consists of 13 residues. The J segment lost 4 bases and the V segment lost 6 bases, leaving 4 bases of the junction unmatched. Looked up from germline, CDR1 is LGHNT and CDR2 is FRNRAP. The CDR3 loop is CASGDRGFYEQYF. CDR3 sequence (DNA): TGTGCTAGTGGGGACAGGGGTTTTTACGAGCAGTACTTC.

This clone was seen a single time. For the CDR3, the DNA is TGTGCCAGCAGAACAGGGGGAGAAAAACTGTTTTTT. It is translated as CASRTGGEKLFF. The chain is built from TRBV6-5 and TRBJ1-4, with 8 bases aligning to TRBD1. Germline assignment: CDR1 MNHEY and CDR2 SVGAGI. The CDR3 is made up of 12 amino acids. With 6 bases clipped from V and 8 bases from J, the junction kept 2 bases outside the gene matches.

The chain is built from TRBV19 and TRBJ1-1; TRBD1 might be the D (6 bases). Germline V lookup: CDR1 LNHDA, CDR2 SQIVND (reference sequence). With 3 bases removed from V and 2 bases from J, the gap between germline ends came to 13 bases. The CDR3 has 15 residues. CDR3 sequence (DNA): TGTGCCAGTAGTATTGTAGGGGGGGCCAACACTGAAGCTTTCTTT. Translation: CASSIVGGANTEAFF.

This clone was seen once. The chain combines TRBV9 with TRBJ2-3; D is uncertain. CDR3 length equals 14 residues. Germline CDR1 is SGDLS and CDR2 is YYNGEE. V was cut by 0 bases and J by 4 bases, with 9 bases left in between. This chain's CDR3 is CASSVGGAADTQYF. The CDR3 coding sequence is TGTGCCAGCAGCGTAGGCGGAGCCGCAGATACGCAGTATTTT.

V is TRBV3-1 (or the pseudogene TRBV3-2) and J is TRBJ2-5; TRBD2 matches 9 bases. The junction had 5 bases not matched to a gene; V was cut back by 2 bases and J by 1 base. Germline V lookup: CDR1 LGHDT, CDR2 YNNKEL (reference sequence). The CDR3 runs 16 residues. CDR3 loop: CASSQLAGTSQETQYF. In nucleotides, the CDR3 is TGTGCCAGCAGCCAACTAGCGGGGACCTCCCAAGAGACCCAGTACTTC.

This clone appeared a single time. The chain carries TRBV5-8 and TRBJ2-1; TRBD2 agrees at 8 bases. Per germline, CDR1 SGHTS and CDR2 YDEGEE. CDR3 length: 14 residues. V dropped 4 bases and J dropped 4; count of bases not matched to a gene: 4. CDR3 residues: CASSPGLAYNEQFF. The CDR3 nucleotides read TGTGCCAGCAGCCCTGGACTAGCTTACAATGAGCAGTTCTTC.

The rearrangement uses TRBV5-6 and TRBJ2-5, with unresolved D. V was pared by 0 bases and J by 3 bases, with 6 bases between. The length of the CDR3 is 13 residues. Germline V gene data show CDR1 as SGHDT and CDR2 as YYEEEE. CDR3 sequence reads: CASSLGGEETQYF. CDR3 bases: TGTGCCAGCAGCTTGGGAGGCGAAGAGACCCAGTACTTC.